The entry below describes one T cell receptor beta chain. Antigen unknown. Stated time point: persistent/refractory GD, antithyroid drugs over 5 years with positive TRAb. Isolated PBMC RNA provided the starting material for the TCR library. In building TCR beta libraries, iRepertoire HTBI primers were used together with Arm-PCR of CDR3 regions. TCRdb ran MiXCR on the multiplex PCR reads and lists one entry per CDR3 protein. This table has roughly 470,000 distinct CDR3 sequences, around 21% appearing once. The data originate from a study of regulatory T cells in long-lasting Graves disease. Across the study: Over 5 years of antithyroid drugs plus positive TSH receptor antibodies defined persistent Graves' disease. Study conclusions and caveats: Thyroid tissue was not studied; only peripheral blood was. Reduced TCR diversity was observed in persistent Graves' patients versus newly diagnosed patients.

The source was peripheral blood mononuclear cells (PBMCs), collected when the disease was refractory, from a patient treated with antithyroid drugs. This receptor was obtained from a female donor with Graves disease.

The CDR3 loop reads CASSPVRRGGETQYF. The DNA for the CDR3 is TGTGCCAGCTCACCAGTACGAAGGGGCGGGGAGACCCAGTACTTC. V gene TRBV18 combines with J gene TRBJ2-5, with D perhaps given as TRBD1 or TRBD2 (5 bases each). CDR1 is KGHSH, CDR2 LQKENI, per germline. The V end lost 2 bases, the J end lost 5 bases, and 15 bases lay between the germline ends. This CDR3 spans 15 amino acids. The full variable domain, in which reference TRBV18 and TRBJ2-5 provide the parts outside the CDR3, is NAGVMQNPRHLVRRRGQEARLRCSPMKGHSHVYWYRQLPEEGLKFMVYLQKENIIDESGMPKERFSAEFPKEGPSILRIQQVVRGDSAAYFCASSPVRRGGETQYFGPGTRLLVL.